The 19 T cell receptor beta chains presented below share a single source sample, sequenced in a study of T cell changes during pregnancy in multiple sclerosis. The table came from immunoSEQ multiplex PCR; TCRdb's copy has only in-frame clones and leaves some out. The data hold about 55,000 clones, with roughly 93% observed a single time. The input for sequencing was CD8+ T cells from peripheral blood mononuclear cells, taken in the second trimester of pregnancy. These receptor sequences come from a female donor with multiple sclerosis, enrolled in a pregnancy study.

This clone was found a few times. V usage is TRBV2 and J usage is TRBJ1-1, with D uncertain. The CDR3 contains 12 residues. Trimming stripped 7 bases from V and 1 base from J, with 7 bases between. The V gene's germline CDR1 is SNHLY and CDR2 FYNNEI. CDR3 nucleotide sequence: TGTGCCAGCAAACGAGGGAACACTGAAGCTTTCTTT. This gives the protein CASKRGNTEAFF.

This chain joins TRBV28 and TRBJ2-3, with D hard to call. V was shortened by 8 bases and J by 4 bases, with 16 bases between the two germline ends. CDR1 and CDR2 (germline): MDHEN, SYDVKM. The CDR3 has 14 amino acids. CDR3 DNA: TGTGCCAGCCTCAATCCAGGTATCGCAGATACGCAGTATTTT. Residues: CASLNPGIADTQYF. Full variable domain (missing parts from reference TRBV28 and TRBJ2-3): DVKVTQSSRYLVKRTGEKVFLECVQDMDHENMFWYRQDPGLGLRLIYFSYDVKMKEKGDIPEGYSVSREKKERFSLILESASTNQTSMYLCASLNPGIADTQYFGPGTRLTVL.

This chain links TRBV27 with TRBJ2-1; perhaps TRBD2 as D (7 bases). The CDR3 covers 14 residues. V was cut by 5 bases and J by 9 bases, with 17 bases left in between. CDR1 MNHEY and CDR2 SMNVEV come from the germline V gene (reference sequence). CDR3 sequence: CASSPLEGGGEQFF. The CDR3 region has the DNA TGTGCCAGCAGTCCGCTGGAGGGGGGGGGTGAGCAGTTCTTC.

This rearrangement joins TRBV7-9 to TRBJ1-1; D is perhaps TRBD1 (5 bases). Deletions cut 3 bases from V and 3 bases from J, with 14 bases between. Germline V CDR1 and CDR2: SEHNR, FQNEAQ (reference sequence). The CDR3 is made up of 15 amino acids. Here the CDR3 DNA reads TGTGCCAGCAGCTTGTTCCGGGGGGAGGACACTGAAGCTTTCTTT. It specifies CASSLFRGEDTEAFF.

The rearrangement joins TRBV2 to TRBJ2-7, with 8 bases matching TRBD1. CDR1 SNHLY and CDR2 FYNNEI come from the germline V gene. Trimming took 4 bases from V and 4 from J; bases not matched to a gene: 6. The CDR3 consists of 14 residues. Here the CDR3 reads CASSADRVDYEQYF. CDR3 DNA: TGTGCCAGCAGTGCGGACAGGGTGGATTACGAGCAGTACTTC.

This clone was recorded a few times. The chain links TRBV7-9 to TRBJ1-1, with D tentatively TRBD1 (6 bases). The CDR3 is 15 amino acids. The germline V gene encodes CDR1 SEHNR and CDR2 FQNEAQ (reference sequence). With 4 bases removed from V and 0 bases from J, the gap between germline ends came to 12 bases. CDR3 in amino acids: CASSSRDNLNTEAFF. The DNA for the CDR3 is TGTGCCAGCAGCTCCCGGGACAATCTGAACACTGAAGCTTTCTTT.

The chain links TRBV4-3 to TRBJ2-7; TRBD1 matches 10 bases. The CDR3 loop spans 14 amino acids. In germline, CDR1 is LGHNA, CDR2 YSLEER. Losses at the gene ends were 4 bases for V and 5 bases for J; bases not matched to a gene: 5. In DNA form, the CDR3 reads TGCGCCAGCAGCCCTAGACAGGGGGCGAACGAGCAGTACTTC. Translation gives CASSPRQGANEQYF.

The chain links TRBV7-9 to TRBJ2-7, with D possibly matching TRBD2 (6 bases). CDR1 is SEHNR, CDR2 FQNEAQ, per germline (reference sequence). V dropped 3 bases and J dropped 3 bases, with 9 bases sitting between them. The CDR3 covers 13 residues. CDR3 sequence (DNA): TGTGCCAGCAGCTTGGGTAGCGGCTACGAGCAGTACTTC. Its translation: CASSLGSGYEQYF. Using reference TRBV7-9 and TRBJ2-7 for the parts outside the CDR3, the full variable domain is DTGVSQNPRHKITKRGQNVTFRCDPISEHNRLYWYRQTLGQGPEFLTYFQNEAQLEKSRLLSDRFSAERPKGSFSTLEIQRTEQGDSAMYLCASSLGSGYEQYFGPGTRLTVT.

CDR3 sequence reads: CASSPWPYNEQFF. CDR3 nucleotides: TGTGCCAGCAGCCCCTGGCCCTACAATGAGCAGTTCTTC. The chain carries TRBV7-2 and TRBJ2-1; no definite D call. V lost 5 bases and J lost 2, with 7 bases in between. This CDR3 has 13 residues. CDR1 and CDR2 (germline): SGHTA, FQGNSA. Complete variable domain (other parts from reference TRBV7-2 and TRBJ2-1): GAGVSQSPSNKVTEKGKDVELRCDPISGHTALYWYRQSLGQGLEFLIYFQGNSAPDKSGLPSDRFSAERTGGSVSTLTIQRTQQEDSAVYLCASSPWPYNEQFFGPGTRLTVL.

The V gene is TRBV7-7, the J gene TRBJ2-7, with a weak D call TRBD2 (5 bases). Germline-derived CDR1 and CDR2 are SSHAT and FNYEAQ (reference sequence). V was trimmed by 5 bases and J by 0 bases, leaving 11 bases between them. The length of the CDR3 is 14 residues. CDR3 DNA: TGTGCCAGCAGCCGAGGACTGGGCTCCTACGAGCAGTACTTC. It translates to CASSRGLGSYEQYF.

This chain connects TRBV15 to TRBJ2-7; the D is unclear. CDR3 size: 11 residues. The germline V and J ends were trimmed by 4 bases and 3 bases, with 4 bases remaining between them. Per germline, CDR1 LNHNV and CDR2 YYDKDF (reference sequence). The CDR3 coding sequence is TGTGCCACCAGCAACGGCTACGAGCAGTACTTC. Its protein is CATSNGYEQYF.

This chain connects TRBV6-4 to TRBJ2-7; the D gene is possibly TRBD2 (5 bases). This CDR3 spans 12 amino acids. Germline assignment: CDR1 MRHNA and CDR2 SNTAGT. V shed 6 bases and J shed 6 bases, with 12 bases lying between them. CDR3 in DNA: TGTGCCAGCAGCCCTTTTCGGGGCGAGCAGTACTTC. Amino acid sequence: CASSPFRGEQYF.

The chain employs TRBV28 and TRBJ2-5, with 8 bases lining up with TRBD2. Per germline, CDR1 MDHEN and CDR2 SYDVKM. J lost 4 bases, V lost 4 bases, and 11 bases had no gene match. CDR3 length: 16 amino acids. The CDR3 protein is CASSSPPAGEGETQYF. CDR3 DNA sequence: TGTGCCAGCAGTTCCCCTCCAGCGGGAGAGGGAGAGACCCAGTACTTC.

This clone was found once. J is TRBJ1-3 and V is TRBV15, with 9 bases aligning to TRBD1. The J segment lost 2 bases and the V segment lost 0 bases, leaving 5 bases of the junction unmatched. CDR1 is LNHNV, CDR2 YYDKDF, per germline (reference sequence). The CDR3 has 17 residues. CDR3 in DNA: TGTGCCACCAGCAGAGATGCAAGGGACAGGGCTGGAAACACCATATATTTT. This gives the protein CATSRDARDRAGNTIYF.

This chain links TRBV7-9 with TRBJ2-7; 8 bases fit TRBD2. The CDR3 spans 15 residues. Losses at the gene ends were 7 bases for V and 3 bases for J; bases not matched to a gene: 11. The V gene's germline CDR1 is SEHNR and CDR2 FQNEAQ (reference sequence). This CDR3 is CASTPGTSGYYEQYF. The CDR3 DNA is TGTGCCAGCACTCCAGGGACTAGTGGGTACTACGAGCAGTACTTC.

The chain recombines TRBV28 with TRBJ2-7; 11 bases map to TRBD2. Germline loops: CDR1 MDHEN, CDR2 SYDVKM. J was trimmed by 4 bases and V by 8 bases; bases with no gene match: 4. The CDR3 is 13 residues long. The CDR3 loop is CASRGTSGYEQYF. CDR3 DNA sequence: TGTGCCAGCCGCGGGACTAGCGGTTACGAGCAGTACTTC. Combining the CDR3 with reference TRBV28 and TRBJ2-7 gives the whole variable domain DVKVTQSSRYLVKRTGEKVFLECVQDMDHENMFWYRQDPGLGLRLIYFSYDVKMKEKGDIPEGYSVSREKKERFSLILESASTNQTSMYLCASRGTSGYEQYFGPGTRLTVT.

V and J are TRBV19 and TRBJ2-7; D gene ambiguous. This CDR3 has 11 amino acids. Between the trimmed V and J ends, which lost 3 bases and 6 bases, there was a span of 6 bases. Germline V gives CDR1 LNHDA, CDR2 SQIVND (reference sequence). CDR3 in amino acids: CASSIGGEQYF. CDR3 bases: TGTGCCAGTAGTATTGGCGGCGAGCAGTACTTC.

The V and J genes are TRBV4-2 and TRBJ1-6, with D uncertain. V gave up 4 bases and J gave up 5 bases, with 18 bases separating them. The germline CDR1 and CDR2 sequences are LGHNA and YNFKEQ. The CDR3 contains 17 residues. CDR3 in amino acids: CASSPRRGIIDNSPLHF. CDR3 DNA sequence: TGTGCCAGCAGCCCTCGGCGGGGAATTATCGATAATTCACCCCTCCACTTT.

A few counts support this clone. V gene TRBV27 combines with J gene TRBJ1-1; possibly TRBD1 for D (6 bases). Germline V gives CDR1 MNHEY, CDR2 SMNVEV (reference sequence). Trimming shortened V by 5 bases and J by 5 bases, and 9 bases separated the two germline ends. The CDR3 is made up of 12 amino acids. CDR3 in DNA: TGTGCCAGCAGTGTCACAGGGACTGAAGCTTTCTTT. Translated, it gives CASSVTGTEAFF.